The clone carrying this TCR beta chain was detected many times. Trimming took 2 bases from V and 0 from J, leaving 8 bases between them. This CDR3 region has 15 residues. The data were taken from a study of T-cell reconstitution after alpha-beta-depleted transplantation in children. A TCRbeta library incorporating unique molecular identifiers was prepared. Using its own MiXCR run on the PCR reads, TCRdb lists one record per CDR3 protein. The sample yields almost 500,000 distinct CDR3 sequences, around 13% seen once. The sequencing here drew on PBMCs from the stem cell graft donor, taken from the stem cell graft. The TCR comes from a human donor who donated a stem cell graft to a child with combined immunodeficiency. This chain connects TRBV6-7 to TRBJ1-5, with D unclear. TRBV6-7 is an open reading frame, and its role is uncertain. In nucleotides, the CDR3 is TGTGCCAGCAGTTACACGTCAGATAGCAATCAGCCCCAGCATTTT. Translation: CASSYTSDSNQPQHF.